The 24 T cell receptor beta chains below all came from one sample that was sequenced in a study of PD-L1 blockade in urothelial cancer. The assay was immunoSEQ multiplex PCR, and TCRdb's table has in-frame clones only and misses some. The sample has about 41,000 clones, over 65% seen once. The sample was PBMCs, taken around atezolizumab (anti-PD-L1) treatment. The receptor source for this set is a man in his 60s with urothelial cancer.

The chain combines TRBV2 with TRBJ1-5; D uncertain. The CDR3 extends over 16 amino acids. Germline V gene sequence: CDR1 SNHLY, CDR2 FYNNEI. The ends were cut back, 1 base at V and 0 bases at J, with 10 bases in the middle. CDR3 nucleotide sequence: TGTGCCAGCAGTGAAGATCGGTGGTATAGCAATCAGCCCCAGCATTTT. As protein: CASSEDRWYSNQPQHF.

The chain joins TRBV2 to TRBJ2-3; 12 bases agree with TRBD2. Unmatched junction bases numbered 7, after V lost 6 bases and J lost 3 bases. The V gene's germline CDR1 is SNHLY and CDR2 FYNNEI. The CDR3 extends over 16 amino acids. The CDR3 nucleotides read TGTGCCAGCAGAATACTAGCGGGGGGACTTACAGATACGCAGTATTTT. Translating it yields CASRILAGGLTDTQYF.

This clone has just a few counts. The rearrangement links TRBV10-3 to TRBJ1-2; 12 bases align to TRBD1. The CDR3 spans 18 residues. Germline V lookup: CDR1 ENHRY, CDR2 SYGVKD. Trimming took 7 bases from V and 6 from J; bases not matched to a gene: 18. The CDR3 region has the DNA TGTGCCATCACCAAGGCTCCCGGGACAGGGGGCGTTGATGATGGCTACACCTTC. Amino acid sequence: CAITKAPGTGGVDDGYTF.

J is TRBJ2-7 and V is TRBV9; D might be TRBD2 (6 bases). From germline, CDR1 is SGDLS and CDR2 YYNGEE. V was shortened by 0 bases and J by 1 base, with 14 bases between the two germline ends. The CDR3 loop spans 16 amino acids. CDR3 region: CASSVEETSGSYEQYF. CDR3 DNA sequence: TGTGCCAGCAGCGTAGAGGAGACTAGTGGTTCCTACGAGCAGTACTTC.

The chain carries TRBV6-6 and TRBJ2-2; TRBD1 might be the D (6 bases). Germline CDR1 MNHNY, CDR2 SVGAGI (reference sequence). The CDR3 contains 14 residues. Deletions cut 0 bases from V and 7 bases from J, with 9 bases between. CDR3 protein: CASSYSQGSGELFF. The CDR3 coding sequence is TGTGCCAGCAGTTACTCGCAGGGGAGCGGGGAGCTGTTTTTT.

Notes on this clone: In the same sample, other DNA sequences code for this CDR3. The V and J genes are TRBV19 and TRBJ1-1; D remains unclear. Germline CDR1 and CDR2: LNHDA and SQIVND (reference sequence). The CDR3 has 13 residues. Trimming removed 3 bases from V and 0 bases from J, with 5 bases in between. CDR3 amino acids: CASSISVNTEAFF. CDR3 coding DNA: TGTGCCAGTAGTATCTCGGTGAACACTGAAGCTTTCTTT.

The chain uses TRBV5-1 and TRBJ2-7; 7 nucleotides line up with TRBD2. Germline CDR1 and CDR2: SGHRS and YFSETQ. There are 14 residues in the CDR3. Losses at the gene ends were 0 bases for V and 7 bases for J; bases not matched to a gene: 7. The CDR3 nucleotides are TGCGCCAGCAGCTTGGTAGTCGGGGGGACTGAGCAGTACTTC. This sequence encodes CASSLVVGGTEQYF.

In this sample, this clone turned up once. The chain combines TRBV5-1 with TRBJ2-7; 9 bases are a match to TRBD1. This CDR3 contains 14 residues. J lost 5 bases, V lost 2 bases, and 5 bases had no gene match. Germline V gene lookup returns CDR1 SGHRS and CDR2 YFSETQ. The CDR3, as DNA: TGCGCCAGCAGCTTACCGGGACAGGGTAACGAGCAGTACTTC. Its protein product is CASSLPGQGNEQYF.

J is TRBJ2-3 and V is TRBV6-5, with 7 bases identical to TRBD2. After removal of 6 bases from V and 4 bases from J, the junction contained 4 bases not matched to a gene. This CDR3 has 13 amino acids. Germline lookup yields CDR1 MNHEY and CDR2 SVGAGI. CDR3 DNA: TGTGCCAGCAGACGACTAGCTGCAGATACGCAGTATTTT. This translates into CASRRLAADTQYF.

The chain carries TRBV2 and TRBJ1-4; D is perhaps TRBD1 (6 bases). Deletions cut 6 bases from V and 6 bases from J, with 17 bases between. CDR3 length: 15 amino acids. Germline CDR1 SNHLY, CDR2 FYNNEI. As DNA, the CDR3 is TGTGCCAGCAGGGACCAGGGGATATTGGATGAAAAACTGTTTTTT. This translates into CASRDQGILDEKLFF.

This clone was counted once. J is TRBJ2-1 and V is TRBV6-7; the match to TRBD2 covers 14 bases. TRBV6-7 is flagged as an ORF with uncertain function. The CDR3 runs to 19 residues. V dropped 0 bases and J dropped 3; count of bases not matched to a gene: 7. CDR3 nucleotides: TGTGCCAGCAGTTACTCGAAAGGGACTAGCGGGGGACACTACAATGAGCAGTTCTTC. This translates into CASSYSKGTSGGHYNEQFF.

The CDR3 region is CASSVQGALYGYTF. The CDR3 DNA is TGTGCCAGCAGCGTACAGGGAGCCCTCTATGGCTACACCTTC. The V and J genes are TRBV28 and TRBJ1-2, with D perhaps TRBD1 (6 bases). CDR1 MDHEN and CDR2 SYDVKM come from the germline V gene. Deletions cut 6 bases from V and 4 bases from J, with 15 bases between. CDR3 size: 14 residues.

The gene calls are TRBV6-1 and TRBJ1-5; D possibly corresponds to TRBD1 (5 bases). Germline-derived CDR1 and CDR2 are MNHNS and SASEGT. The V and J ends lost 1 base and 4 bases respectively, with 8 bases between them. The CDR3 totals 14 residues. The CDR3 DNA sequence: TGTGCCAGCAGTGAAGGGGGCCAAAATCAGCCCCAGCATTTT. Encoded protein: CASSEGGQNQPQHF.

The chain is built from TRBV19 and TRBJ2-1, with 7 positions matching TRBD2. This CDR3 contains 15 residues. The V gene end was trimmed by 7 bases and the J gene end by 5 bases; junction bases not matched to a gene: 11. From germline, CDR1 is LNHDA and CDR2 SQIVND (reference sequence). CDR3 in DNA: TGTGCCAGTAAAGGGAGTGCGGGGGACGACAATGAGCAGTTCTTC. Translation gives CASKGSAGDDNEQFF.

This rearrangement joins TRBV5-4 to TRBJ2-3; TRBD2 matches at 8 bases. Germline CDR1 reads SGHNT; CDR2 reads YYREEE (reference sequence). The CDR3 loop spans 17 amino acids. V was pared by 0 bases and J by 6 bases, with 12 bases of the junction left unmatched. The CDR3 is CASSLAWSGGGSDTQYF. As DNA, the CDR3 is TGTGCCAGCAGCTTGGCATGGAGCGGGGGTGGCTCCGATACGCAGTATTTT.

The chain has TRBV7-2 and TRBJ2-3; D is perhaps TRBD1 (7 bases). The CDR3 has 16 residues. V shed 2 bases and J shed 1 base, with 13 bases lying between them. Germline values: CDR1 SGHTA, CDR2 FQGNSA. In DNA, the CDR3 is TGTGCCAGCAGCTTACAGGGGGGATCGGGCACAGATACGCAGTATTTT. Protein sequence: CASSLQGGSGTDTQYF.

As to this clone: One end of the junction varies from germline; a read error may be responsible. The chain carries TRBV12-5 and TRBJ1-1, with D perhaps matching TRBD1 (5 bases). CDR3 size: 12 residues. Germline V gene lookup returns CDR1 LGHNT and CDR2 FRNRAP. The CDR3 DNA reads as TGTGCAAGTGAGGGGAGGGACACTGAAGCTTTCTTT. Protein sequence: CASEGRDTEAFF. The full variable domain, completed using reference TRBV12-5 and TRBJ1-1, is DARVTQTPRHKVTEMGQEVTMRCQPILGHNTVFWYRQTMMQGLELLAYFRNRAPLDDSGMPKDRFSAEMPDATLATLKIQPSEPRDSAVYFCASEGRDTEAFFGQGTRLTVV.

V usage is TRBV6-6 and J usage is TRBJ1-4, with TRBD1 identical over 7 bases. This CDR3 comprises 15 residues. The V segment lost 5 bases and the J segment 4 bases; nucleotides outside the gene matches: 7. CDR1 and CDR2 from the germline V gene are MNHNY and SVGAGI (reference sequence). The CDR3 DNA sequence: TGTGCCAGCAGTGAGACAGGGTTTAGTAATGAAAAACTGTTTTTT. Protein product: CASSETGFSNEKLFF.

Only a few counts were recorded for this clone. The chain employs TRBV6-5 and TRBJ1-1; 7 nucleotides align to TRBD1. Trimming removed 6 bases from V and 12 bases from J; junction bases left unmatched: 10. The CDR3 spans 12 residues. The germline V gene has CDR1 MNHEY and CDR2 SVGAGI. The CDR3: CASSSDRDRTFF. CDR3 sequence (DNA): TGTGCCAGCAGCTCCGACAGGGACCGAACTTTCTTT.

The chain couples TRBV2 to TRBJ2-1; no definite D call. The ends were cut back, 7 bases at V and 0 bases at J, with 13 bases in the middle. CDR1 SNHLY and CDR2 FYNNEI come from the germline V gene. CDR3 length: 15 amino acids. This CDR3 is CASTAVRSSYNEQFF. The CDR3 DNA sequence: TGTGCCAGCACTGCGGTCCGGAGCTCCTACAATGAGCAGTTCTTC.

V is TRBV7-2 and J is TRBJ2-7; 9 bases align to TRBD1. Germline values: CDR1 SGHTA, CDR2 FQGNSA. With V trimmed by 3 bases and J by 4 bases, 1 base remained unmatched. CDR3 length equals 13 residues. The CDR3 spells CASSLTGGYEQYF. The DNA of the CDR3 is TGTGCCAGCAGCTTGACAGGGGGGTACGAGCAGTACTTC.

The chain joins TRBV5-1 to TRBJ2-2, with TRBD1 identical over 11 bases. V lost 3 bases, J lost 6 bases, and 1 base stayed unmatched. This CDR3 has 14 amino acids. Germline-derived CDR1 and CDR2 are SGHRS and YFSETQ. This CDR3 reads CASSWGQGAGELFF. CDR3 nucleotides: TGCGCCAGCAGCTGGGGACAGGGGGCCGGGGAGCTGTTTTTT. The variable domain in full, with the rest retrieved from reference TRBV5-1 and TRBJ2-2, is KAGVTQTPRYLIKTRGQQVTLSCSPISGHRSVSWYQQTPGQGLQFLFEYFSETQRNKGNFPGRFSGRQFSNSRSEMNVSTLELGDSALYLCASSWGQGAGELFFGEGSRLTVL.

The table lists this clone with a few counts. This chain joins TRBV30 and TRBJ2-1; 13 bases are shared with TRBD2. Germline-derived CDR1 and CDR2 are GTSNPN and SVGIG (reference sequence). The CDR3 covers 17 residues. The J segment lost 5 bases and the V segment lost 2 bases, leaving 9 bases of the junction unmatched. CDR3 nucleotide sequence: TGTGCCTGGAGTACTAGCGGGGGGGATACCATCCACAATGAGCAGTTCTTC. Its protein is CAWSTSGGDTIHNEQFF.

The rearrangement joins TRBV13 to TRBJ2-7; 8 nucleotides match TRBD1. Germline trimming cut 4 bases from V and 2 bases from J; bases unmatched to any gene: 4. The CDR3 runs 14 residues. Germline loops: CDR1 PRHDT, CDR2 FYEKMQ (reference sequence). CDR3 protein: CASSSSDRAYEQYF. CDR3 in DNA: TGTGCCAGCAGCTCCTCGGACAGGGCCTACGAGCAGTACTTC.